The clone carrying this T cell receptor (beta chain) turned up a few times. Its antigen is unidentified. This sample is part of a study of T cells in Graves' hyperthyroidism and ophthalmopathy. Study observations and caveats: A model of 13 V-J pairs discriminated ophthalmopathy from stable hyperthyroidism. For ophthalmopathy, model prediction preceded onset by a median roughly 6.2 months.

Amplification targeted TCR beta CDR3 regions from RNA transcripts. Using the HTBI primer set, a first-round RT-PCR was run on the TCR CDR3. TCRdb ran MiXCR on the multiplex PCR reads and lists one entry per CDR3 protein. The sample holds 480,000 or so distinct CDR3 sequences, approximately 49% seen once. Uncontrolled infection, other autoimmune disease, pregnancy or lactation led to exclusion. Clinical symptoms, serum thyroxine, TRAb, thyroid ultrasound and orbital computed tomography informed diagnoses. Germline V gene sequence: CDR1 MNHEY, CDR2 SVGAGI. The CDR3 is 15 residues long. Between the trimmed V and J ends, which lost 0 bases and 5 bases, there was a span of 8 bases.

The TCR was taken from an adult woman with Graves' disease, either hyperthyroidism or ophthalmopathy (not recorded which). The sample comprised peripheral blood or thyroid tissue (not recorded which). This chain links TRBV6-5 with TRBJ1-6, with D tentatively TRBD1 (5 bases). The CDR3 bases are TGTGCCAGCAGTTACTCGGGCAGGGATAATTCACCCCTCCACTTT. Encoded protein: CASSYSGRDNSPLHF.